The rows below give T cell receptor beta chains drawn from one sample of a study of cytomegalovirus exposure and HLA in healthy donors. The data were produced by immunoSEQ multiplex PCR, yet TCRdb's version contains in-frame clones alone and is incomplete. The top ten hold roughly 8.2% of the sample, which has some 150,000 clones, 75% to 90% seen once. The sample taken for sequencing was PBMCs. These receptor sequences come from a woman aged 45-60 years in good health and CMV-seropositive. Each CDR3 is given with its conserved first and last residue. D genes are given only for firm matches. Clone size is given for some rows only: seen once, a few or many times, or a class if the clone is expanded.

NA	TRBD2	TRBV5-4	TRBJ2-3	TGTGCCAGCAGAAACGGACTAGCGGTAGACACAGATACGCAGTATTTT	CASRNGLAVDTDTQYF
NA	TRBD1	TRBV30	TRBJ1-6	TGTGCCTCTTCCGGGACAGGGGGACCTTCACCCCTCCACTTT	CASSGTGGPSPLHF
NA	NA	TRBV30	TRBJ2-1	TGTGCCTGGAGACCTTGGAGTAACAATGAGCAGTTCTTC	CAWRPWSNNEQFF
NA	NA	TRBV29-1	TRBJ1-5	TGCAGCGTTGTCTTGGGGGGGGGCTGGTCCCCCAATCAGCCCCAGCATTTT	CSVVLGGGWSPNQPQHF
NA	TRBD1	TRBV7-8	TRBJ1-1	TGTGCCAGCAGCTTGGACAGGGAAGCTTTCTTT	CASSLDREAFF
NA	TRBD1	TRBV5-8	TRBJ2-1	TGTGCCAGCAGCCCGGACAGGGGATGGGGCTACAATGAGCAGTTCTTC	CASSPDRGWGYNEQFF
NA	NA	TRBV27	TRBJ2-3	TGTGCCAGCAGTTTACTTAAGGAGGGGGATACGCAGTATTTT	CASSLLKEGDTQYF
NA	TRBD1	TRBV15	TRBJ2-6	TGTGCCACCAGCAGATCCCAGGGGGAAGGGGTCAACGGCCTGACTTTC	CATSRSQGEGVNGLTF
NA	NA	TRBV7-9	TRBJ1-2	TGTTCCAGCAGCTTACCGAACATCAATGGCTACACCTTC	CSSSLPNINGYTF
NA	NA	TRBV6-5	TRBJ1-5	TGTGCCAGCAGTCCCCAGCTAGAGGAGCCCCAGCATTTT	CASSPQLEEPQHF
NA	TRBD2	TRBV7-3	TRBJ2-1	TGTGCCAGCAGCCCGCGGGGGGGCTCCTACAATGAGCAGTTCTTC	CASSPRGGSYNEQFF
NA	NA	TRBV6-5	TRBJ1-2	TGTGCCAGCAGTTACGGAGACCGAGCTAACTATGGCTACACCTTC	CASSYGDRANYGYTF
NA	NA	TRBV7-9	TRBJ2-1	TGTGCCAGCAGCTTAGCCCGGGGGGCATCCTACAATGAGCAGTTCTTC	CASSLARGASYNEQFF
NA	TRBD2	TRBV5-1	TRBJ2-5	TGCGCCGGCAGCTTGGGACTAGCGGGACAAGAGACCCAGTACTTC	CAGSLGLAGQETQYF
NA	NA	TRBV28	TRBJ1-1	TGTGCCAGCAGTTTCCCCTACACTGAAGCTTTCTTT	CASSFPYTEAFF
NA	NA	TRBV5-5	TRBJ2-1	TGTGCCAGCAGAATGATGAGCTCCTACAATGAGCAGTTCTTC	CASRMMSSYNEQFF
NA	NA	TRBV29-1	TRBJ2-7	TGCAGCGTTGAAGAAGGAGGGGACGAGCAGTACTTC	CSVEEGGDEQYF
NA	TRBD1	TRBV11-2	TRBJ2-7	TGTGCCAGCAGCTTAGACCGGGACAGGGTCCACGAGCAGTACTTC	CASSLDRDRVHEQYF
once	NA	TRBV7-6	TRBJ1-2	TGTGCCAGCAGCTTAGAAGCAGGGTCGAGCTATGGCTACACCTTC	CASSLEAGSSYGYTF
NA	NA	TRBV6-5	TRBJ2-7	TGTGCCAGCAGCAGGGGGGAATCGAAGGTCTACGAGCAGTACTTC	CASSRGESKVYEQYF
NA	TRBD1	TRBV28	TRBJ1-5	TGTGCCAGCAACACCGACAGGGGGCATGGACAGCCCCAGCATTTT	CASNTDRGHGQPQHF
once	NA	TRBV18	TRBJ2-3	TGTGCCAGCTCACCGGCGGTGGTTAGCACAGATACGCAGTATTTT	CASSPAVVSTDTQYF